This T cell receptor beta chain was observed in a study of blood T cell repertoires in COVID-19. Looking at the study overall: Material from acute and convalescent COVID-19 was sourced from the United States, Italy and Spain.

CDR3 length equals 13 residues. Trimming shortened V by 5 bases and J by 6 bases, and 13 bases separated the two germline ends. Germline V gene lookup returns CDR1 SGHTA and CDR2 FQGTGA. Using immunoSEQ multiplex PCR, the repertoire was profiled, and TCRdb retains in-frame clones only, with some absent. Altogether under 200,000 clones are present, roughly 84% being singletons, with the ten largest covering approximately 6.5%. This clone was seen a few times. Sequenced input: PBMCs or T cells enriched from blood (not recorded which). This sequence originates from a woman in her forties or fifties who had recovered from COVID-19. The V call is TRBV7-3, the J call TRBJ1-1; tentative D call: TRBD1 (6 bases). CDR3 in amino acids: CASSEGRGSEAFF. The CDR3 DNA is TGTGCCAGCAGCGAAGGCAGGGGTTCTGAAGCTTTCTTT.